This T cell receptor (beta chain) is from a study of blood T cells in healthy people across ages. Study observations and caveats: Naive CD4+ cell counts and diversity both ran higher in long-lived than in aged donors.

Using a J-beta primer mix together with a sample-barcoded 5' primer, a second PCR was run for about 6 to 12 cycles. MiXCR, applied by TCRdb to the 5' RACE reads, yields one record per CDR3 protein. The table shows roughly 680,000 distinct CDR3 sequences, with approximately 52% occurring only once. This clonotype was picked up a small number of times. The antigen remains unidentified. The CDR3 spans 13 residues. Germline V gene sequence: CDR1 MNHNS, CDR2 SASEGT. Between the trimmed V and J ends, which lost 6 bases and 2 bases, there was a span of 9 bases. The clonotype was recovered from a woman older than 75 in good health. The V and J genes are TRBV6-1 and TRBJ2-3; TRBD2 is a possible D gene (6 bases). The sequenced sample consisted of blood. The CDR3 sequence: CASSTGDTDTQYF. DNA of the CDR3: TGTGCCAGCAGCACGGGAGACACAGATACGCAGTATTTT.